These T cell receptor beta chains were read from a single sample in a study of T cell repertoires in cytomegalovirus infection. TCRdb itself ran the reads through MiXCR, one entry per CDR3 protein. In the table there are roughly 730,000 distinct CDR3 sequences, about 33% of which are singletons. No antigens are known for them. Material: cultured PBMCs, obtained from culture after CMV antigen stimulation. The origin of the receptors is a human donor in good health (CMV status not recorded). Some clones in this sample may be carry-over from other donors' samples. The CDR3 runs from the conserved cysteine through the conserved F or W. A D gene is named only where the DNA matches it firmly. The listing skips clone size in some rows; elsewhere it reads once, few, many or a size class.

j_call d_call clone_size v_call cdr3_nt cdr3_aa
TRBJ2-2 NA NA TRBV2 TGTGCCAGCAGAGCAGGGAGTCCCACCGGGGAGCTGTTTTTT CASRAGSPTGELFF
TRBJ1-3 TRBD1 many TRBV28 TGTGCCAGCAGTCTCCGACAGGGGGGAAACACCATATATTTT CASSLRQGGNTIYF
TRBJ2-3 TRBD2 NA TRBV6-1 TGTGCCAGCAGTCCTCCCGGGACTAGCGGCGCCCGCACAGATACGCAGTATTTT CASSPPGTSGARTDTQYF
TRBJ2-7 NA many TRBV7-2 TGTGCCAGCAGCTTAGTTGTGCGGGACGAGCAGTACTTC CASSLVVRDEQYF
TRBJ2-7 NA few TRBV11-2 TGTGCCAGCAGCTTAGACAGGGCCGTCGGGGAGCAGTACTTC CASSLDRAVGEQYF
TRBJ2-7 TRBD1 few TRBV20-1 TGCAGTGCTAGATCCGGGACAGGGGATCCCTACGAGCAGTACTTC CSARSGTGDPYEQYF
TRBJ2-6 TRBD1 few TRBV7-2 TGTGCCAGCAGCTTCCCGACAGGGGCCCCCTCTGGGGCCAACGTCCTGACTTTC CASSFPTGAPSGANVLTF
TRBJ1-3 NA NA TRBV12-3/TRBV12-4 TGTGCCAGCAGTCTTACCGGGACATACTCTGGAAACACCATATATTTT CASSLTGTYSGNTIYF
TRBJ1-1 TRBD1 NA TRBV27 TGTGCCAGCAGCGGAGGGGGCCGGATCACTGAAGCTTTCTTT CASSGGGRITEAFF
TRBJ1-6 TRBD1 NA TRBV10-3 TGTGCCATCAGTGCCGGGACAGGGGATAATTCACCCCTCCACTTT CAISAGTGDNSPLHF
TRBJ2-5 TRBD2 NA TRBV20-1 TGCAGTGCTACGAGCGGGGGGAAAGAGACCCAGTACTTC CSATSGGKETQYF
TRBJ2-1 NA few TRBV7-2 TGTGCCAGCAGCGCCCTTTCGGACTCCTACAATGAGCAGTTCTTC CASSALSDSYNEQFF
TRBJ1-2 NA few TRBV6-1 TGTGCCAGCAGTGAAGTACAAGGCTATGGCTACACCTTC CASSEVQGYGYTF
TRBJ1-5 NA many TRBV7-8 TGTGCCAGCGGCAGGGTCCGTGATGGCAATCAGCCCCAGCATTTT CASGRVRDGNQPQHF
TRBJ1-1 NA few TRBV7-8 TGTGCCAGCAGCCTACTCCTCGGGAACACTGAAGCTTTCTTT CASSLLLGNTEAFF
TRBJ1-5 NA NA TRBV18 TGTGCCAGCTCACCACCCGGACGGATAAGCAATCAGCCCCAGCATTTT CASSPPGRISNQPQHF
TRBJ1-3 TRBD1 once TRBV10-3 TGTGCCATCACGTCAGCGACAGGGAGCTCTGGAAACACCATATATTTT CAITSATGSSGNTIYF
TRBJ1-5 NA NA TRBV12-3/TRBV12-4 TGTGCCACCGGGTTTGGGGCAAATCAGCCCCAGCATTTT CATGFGANQPQHF
TRBJ2-3 TRBD2 few TRBV4-1 TGCGCCAGCAGCCAAGAAGGACTAGCGGGAGTAGGGGATACGCAGTATTTT CASSQEGLAGVGDTQYF
TRBJ1-5 TRBD1 NA TRBV19 TGTGCCAGTACCGTAGAGACGACAGGGTTAAGCAATCAGCCCCAGCATTTT CASTVETTGLSNQPQHF
TRBJ2-7 TRBD2 NA TRBV5-6 TGTGCCAGCAGCTTGGGGGGACTAGCGGTTAACGAGCAGTACTTC CASSLGGLAVNEQYF
TRBJ2-5 NA NA TRBV4-1 TGCGCCAGCAGCCAAGGCCTAGGATCCCAAGAGACCCAGTACTTC CASSQGLGSQETQYF